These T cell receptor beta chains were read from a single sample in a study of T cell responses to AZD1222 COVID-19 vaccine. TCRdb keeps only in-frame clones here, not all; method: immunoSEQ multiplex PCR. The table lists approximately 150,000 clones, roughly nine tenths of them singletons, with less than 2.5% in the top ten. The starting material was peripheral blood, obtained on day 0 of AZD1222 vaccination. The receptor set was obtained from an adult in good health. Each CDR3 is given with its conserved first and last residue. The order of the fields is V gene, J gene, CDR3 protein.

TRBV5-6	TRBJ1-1	CASIGPNTEAFF
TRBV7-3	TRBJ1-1	CASSLSGQNQAFF
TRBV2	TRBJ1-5	CASSSDRGVQPQHF
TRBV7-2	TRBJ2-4	CASSPRWGDIQYF
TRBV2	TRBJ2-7	CASKEAGGPYEQYF
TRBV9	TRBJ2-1	CASSAWTSGSNEQFF
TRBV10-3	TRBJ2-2	CAISESDTLNTGELFF
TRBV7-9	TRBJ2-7	CASSQTQAYEQYF
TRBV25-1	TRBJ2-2	CASSVTGGLGELFF
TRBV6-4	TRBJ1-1	CASSEGTGSNTEAFF
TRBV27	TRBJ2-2	CASSHRGLSSSGELFF
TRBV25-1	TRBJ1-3	CASSETGAPTGNTIYF
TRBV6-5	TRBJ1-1	CASLGQGDTGAFF
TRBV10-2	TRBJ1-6	CASADVGQVISPLHF
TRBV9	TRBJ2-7	CASSGFGETGEQYF
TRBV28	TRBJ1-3	CASSSDRGPGNTIYF
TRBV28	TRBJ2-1	CASSPYVRTANYNEQFF
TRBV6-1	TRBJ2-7	CASSELLTGDPYEQYF
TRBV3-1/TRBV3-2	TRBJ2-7	CASSQDPRGGSYEQYF
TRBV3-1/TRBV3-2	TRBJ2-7	CASSPSSYEQYF
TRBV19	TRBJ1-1	CASSGDRGRHTEAFF
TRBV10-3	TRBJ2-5	CATRTGALQETQYF
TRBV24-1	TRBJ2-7	CATSDSDQGFDEQYF
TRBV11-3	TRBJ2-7	CASSLGAGGFYEQYF
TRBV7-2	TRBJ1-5	CASSLGGLGNQPQHF
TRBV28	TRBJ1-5	CATDSGQNQPQHF
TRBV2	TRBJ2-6	CASSEMGSGSGANVLTF
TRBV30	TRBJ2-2	CAWSVRGGGELFF
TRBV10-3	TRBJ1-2	CAISEKREGGYGYTF
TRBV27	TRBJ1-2	CASSSGQGERNYGYTF
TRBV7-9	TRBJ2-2	CASSSLMTGELFF
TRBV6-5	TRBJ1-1	CASLPWRGSSEAFF
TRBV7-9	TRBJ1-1	CASSPDYERGGNTEAFF
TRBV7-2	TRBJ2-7	CASSFVRFGTSSEQYF
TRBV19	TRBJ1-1	CASSRQGSTEAFF
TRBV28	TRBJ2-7	CASRTGGYEQYF
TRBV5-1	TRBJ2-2	CASSTDVTNTGELFF
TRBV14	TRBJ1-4	CASSEMPPGTTNEKLFF
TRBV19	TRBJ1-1	CASSKAGLYTEAFF
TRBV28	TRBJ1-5	CASRPGQVSNQPQHF
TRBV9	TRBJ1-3	CASSPWGSSGNTIYF
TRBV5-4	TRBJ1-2	CASSLGGQGVIYGYTF
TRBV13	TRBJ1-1	CASSPWTGTDTEAFF
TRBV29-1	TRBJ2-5	CSVERETQYF
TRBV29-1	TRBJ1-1	CSVATGLATEAFF
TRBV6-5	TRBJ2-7	CASSASGFSYEQYF
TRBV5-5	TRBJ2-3	CASSLAWGSDTQYF
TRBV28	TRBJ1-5	CASSPAYGQGNYLHSNQPQHF
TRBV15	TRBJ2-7	CATSRAGTIPSYEQYF
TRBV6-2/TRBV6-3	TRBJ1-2	CASSPGLNYGYTF
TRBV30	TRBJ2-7	CAWRRGYEQYF
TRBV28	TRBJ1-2	CASSLRDYRYTF
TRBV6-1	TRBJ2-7	CASSEGGSGFREYEQYF